These 13 T cell receptor beta chains came from one sample sequenced in a study of T cells after yellow fever vaccination. MiXCR, applied by TCRdb to the 5' RACE reads, yields one record per CDR3 protein. The profile shows 250,000 or so distinct CDR3 sequences, more than 3.5% of them singletons. The source was PBMCs, collected 15 days after the yellow fever booster vaccination. These receptors were taken from a man between 18 and 35 years old who received the YFV17D yellow fever vaccine.

This clonotype was seen a few times. The chain couples TRBV5-1 to TRBJ1-2, with D maybe TRBD1 (6 bases). Trimming shortened V by 2 bases and J by 6 bases, and 14 bases separated the two germline ends. In germline, CDR1 is SGHRS, CDR2 YFSETQ. The CDR3 sequence is 14 residues long. CDR3 nucleotides: TGCGCCAGCAGCTTCAGTGACAGGAATGATGGCTACACCTTC. This encodes CASSFSDRNDGYTF.

This clonotype was recorded at least ten times. CDR3 nucleotides: TGTGCCATCAGTGAGTCGACTGGGGCAGGGCGACAGACCCAGTACTTC. Translation: CAISESTGAGRQTQYF. The chain has TRBV10-3 and TRBJ2-5; possible D gene TRBD1, 5 bases. With 0 bases removed from V and 6 bases from J, the gap between germline ends came to 17 bases. Germline V gene lookup returns CDR1 ENHRY and CDR2 SYGVKD. The CDR3 is made up of 16 amino acids.

The DNA of the CDR3 is TGTGCCAGCAGCTTAGTTGAGGGCACTGAAGCTTTCTTT. Its protein is CASSLVEGTEAFF. The rearrangement joins TRBV7-9 to TRBJ1-1; D remains unclear. Trimming took off 1 base at V and 4 bases at J, with 7 bases between the two ends. Germline-derived CDR1 and CDR2 are SEHNR and FQNEAQ (reference sequence). CDR3 length equals 13 residues.

In this sample, this clonotype turned up many times. This chain joins TRBV12-3 or TRBV12-4 and TRBJ1-2, with D perhaps TRBD1 (5 bases). V shed 6 bases and J shed 4 bases, with 15 bases lying between them. The CDR3 covers 14 residues. The CDR3 region has the DNA TGTGCCAGCAGCCGCACGGGGCCGACCTATGGCTACACCTTC. Its protein is CASSRTGPTYGYTF.

V is TRBV4-2 and J is TRBJ2-1; 9 bases are a match to TRBD2. The CDR3 contains 15 residues. Germline V gene lookup returns CDR1 LGHNA and CDR2 YNFKEQ. V shed 2 bases and J 8 bases; nucleotides not matched to a gene: 7. The CDR3 loop is CASSQSAGGRDEQFF. DNA of the CDR3: TGTGCCAGCAGCCAATCCGCGGGGGGGCGAGATGAGCAGTTCTTC.

In this sample, this clonotype turned up many times. The gene calls are TRBV6-5 and TRBJ1-3, with 9 bases aligning to TRBD1. After removal of 3 bases from V and 3 bases from J, the junction contained 3 bases not matched to a gene. Germline lookup yields CDR1 MNHEY and CDR2 SVGAGI. The CDR3 consists of 15 residues. The CDR3 nucleotides read TGTGCCAGCAGTTATCGGACAGGGGTTGGAAACACCATATATTTT. Protein product: CASSYRTGVGNTIYF.

This clonotype appeared many times. This sequence joins TRBV5-1 and TRBJ2-2; D may match TRBD1 or TRBD2 (5 bases each). The CDR3 is made up of 15 amino acids. V shed 3 bases and J shed 2 bases, with 11 bases lying between them. CDR1 is SGHRS and CDR2 is YFSETQ in the germline V gene. CDR3 in amino acids: CASSWGRDNTGELFF. CDR3 sequence (DNA): TGCGCCAGCAGCTGGGGGAGAGATAACACCGGGGAGCTGTTTTTT.

The chain links TRBV12-3 or TRBV12-4 to TRBJ1-6; 10 bases are shared with TRBD1. V trimming: 7 bases; J trimming: 9 bases; junction bases outside the gene matches: 6. This CDR3 region has 14 residues. CDR3 loop: CASTFGTGASPLHF. In DNA form, the CDR3 reads TGTGCCAGCACCTTCGGGACAGGGGCTTCACCCCTCCACTTT.

In its sample, this clonotype was seen many times. The rearrangement joins TRBV7-2 to TRBJ2-7; D unresolved. Trimming left V 2 bases short and J 0 bases short, with 5 bases between. This CDR3 contains 13 residues. From germline, CDR1 is SGHTA and CDR2 FQGNSA. The CDR3 loop is CASSLTASYEQYV. CDR3 DNA sequence: TGTGCCAGCAGCTTAACGGCCTCCTACGAGCAGTACGTC.

This clonotype was seen many times. CDR3 region: CASSFLGSGTEAFF. DNA for the CDR3: TGTGCCAGCAGCTTTCTGGGGTCGGGCACTGAAGCTTTCTTT. The J gene is TRBJ1-1, the V gene TRBV11-2; D not certain. V was cut by 3 bases and J by 4 bases, with 12 bases left in between. Germline lookup yields CDR1 SGHAT and CDR2 FQNNGV. This CDR3 has 14 residues.

This clonotype occurred many times. The V call is TRBV12-3 or TRBV12-4, the J call TRBJ2-5; possibly TRBD1 for D (5 bases). V lost 7 bases and J lost 5, with 17 bases in between. The CDR3 contains 14 residues. Written as DNA, the CDR3 is TGTGCCAGCACAGGGCGCCCTCGGACGGAGACCCAGTACTTC. This translates into CASTGRPRTETQYF.

This clonotype was counted at least ten times. The rearrangement joins TRBV12-3 or TRBV12-4 to TRBJ1-2; D not certain. The CDR3 contains 13 residues. The V and J ends lost 0 bases and 8 bases respectively, with 10 bases between them. Written as DNA, the CDR3 is TGTGCCAGCAGTTTAGCGGAAGGGAGCGGCTACACCTTC. Its protein is CASSLAEGSGYTF.

The chain recombines TRBV12-3 or TRBV12-4 with TRBJ2-2; D is ambiguous. This CDR3 comprises 14 residues. Trimming removed 1 base at V and 3 bases at J, with 6 bases between. The CDR3 DNA sequence: TGTGCCAGCAGTTTAGTAGGATACACCGGGGAGCTGTTTTTT. Translating it yields CASSLVGYTGELFF.